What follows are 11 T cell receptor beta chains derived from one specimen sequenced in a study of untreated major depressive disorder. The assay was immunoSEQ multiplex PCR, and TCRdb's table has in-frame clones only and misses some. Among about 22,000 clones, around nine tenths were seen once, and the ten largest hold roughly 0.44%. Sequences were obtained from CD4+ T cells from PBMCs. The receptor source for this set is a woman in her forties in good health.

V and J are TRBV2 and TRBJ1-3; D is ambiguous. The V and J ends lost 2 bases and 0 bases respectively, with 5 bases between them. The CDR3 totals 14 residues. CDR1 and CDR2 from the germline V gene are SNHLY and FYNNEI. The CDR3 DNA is TGTGCCAGCAGTGAAACAGTCTCTGGAAACACCATATATTTT. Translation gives CASSETVSGNTIYF.

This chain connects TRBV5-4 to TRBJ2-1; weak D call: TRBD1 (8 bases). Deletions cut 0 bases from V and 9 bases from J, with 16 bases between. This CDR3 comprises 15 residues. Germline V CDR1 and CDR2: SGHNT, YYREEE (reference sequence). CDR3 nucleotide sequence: TGTGCCAGCAGCTTGGCGCACAGCGGGACAGGTGAGCAGTTCTTC. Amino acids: CASSLAHSGTGEQFF.

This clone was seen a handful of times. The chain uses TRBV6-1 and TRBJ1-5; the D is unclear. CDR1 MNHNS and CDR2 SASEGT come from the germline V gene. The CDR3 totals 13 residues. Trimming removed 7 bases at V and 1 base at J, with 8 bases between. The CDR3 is CASTITSNQPQHF. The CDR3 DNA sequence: TGTGCCAGCACTATCACCAGCAATCAGCCCCAGCATTTT.

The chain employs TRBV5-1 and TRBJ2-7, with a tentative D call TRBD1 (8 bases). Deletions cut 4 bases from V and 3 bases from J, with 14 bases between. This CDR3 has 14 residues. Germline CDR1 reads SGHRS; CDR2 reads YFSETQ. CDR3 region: CASSQTGEGYEQYF. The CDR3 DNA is TGCGCCAGCAGCCAGACAGGGGAGGGCTACGAGCAGTACTTC.

CDR3 loop: CASSLGTGGTNYGYTF. CDR3 nucleotides: TGTGCCAGCAGCTTAGGGACAGGGGGCACTAACTATGGCTACACCTTC. The chain is built from TRBV11-2 and TRBJ1-2, with TRBD1 matching 11 bases. The CDR3 contains 16 residues. Germline V CDR1 and CDR2: SGHAT, FQNNGV. The junction had 1 base not matched to a gene; V was cut back by 1 base and J by 0 bases.

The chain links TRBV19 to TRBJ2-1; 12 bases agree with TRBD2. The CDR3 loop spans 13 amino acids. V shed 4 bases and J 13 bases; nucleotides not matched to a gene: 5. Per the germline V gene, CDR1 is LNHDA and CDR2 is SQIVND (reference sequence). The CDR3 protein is CASSNGLAGTQFF. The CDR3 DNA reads TGTGCCAGTAGTAATGGACTAGCGGGAACACAGTTCTTC.

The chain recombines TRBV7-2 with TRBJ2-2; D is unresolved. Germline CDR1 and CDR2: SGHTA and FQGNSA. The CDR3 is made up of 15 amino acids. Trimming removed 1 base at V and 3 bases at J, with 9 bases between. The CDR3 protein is CASSLGGQDTGELFF. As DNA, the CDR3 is TGTGCCAGCAGCTTAGGTGGGCAAGACACCGGGGAGCTGTTTTTT.

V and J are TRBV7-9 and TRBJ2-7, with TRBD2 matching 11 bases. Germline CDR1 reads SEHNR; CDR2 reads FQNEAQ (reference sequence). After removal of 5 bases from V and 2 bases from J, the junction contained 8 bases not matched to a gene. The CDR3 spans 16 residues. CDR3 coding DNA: TGTGCCAGCAGCGAGACTAGCGGGAAACACACCTACGAGCAGTACTTC. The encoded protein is CASSETSGKHTYEQYF.

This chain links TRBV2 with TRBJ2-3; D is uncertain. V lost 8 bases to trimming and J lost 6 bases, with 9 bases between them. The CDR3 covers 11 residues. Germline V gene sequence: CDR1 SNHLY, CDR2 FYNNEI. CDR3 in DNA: TGTGCCAGCGTTTGGATGGATACGCAGTATTTT. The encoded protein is CASVWMDTQYF.

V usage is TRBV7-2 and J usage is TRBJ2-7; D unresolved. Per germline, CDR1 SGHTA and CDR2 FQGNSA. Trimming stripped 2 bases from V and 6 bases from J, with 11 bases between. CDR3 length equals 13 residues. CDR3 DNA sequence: TGTGCCAGCAGCTTACGATTTTTGGGCGAGCAGTACTTC. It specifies CASSLRFLGEQYF.

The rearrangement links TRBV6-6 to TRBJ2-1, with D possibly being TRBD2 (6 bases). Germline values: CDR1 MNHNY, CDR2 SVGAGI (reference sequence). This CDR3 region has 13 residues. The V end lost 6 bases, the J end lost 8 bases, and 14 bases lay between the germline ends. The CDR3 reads CASRTGTFYEQFF. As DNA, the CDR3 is TGTGCCAGCAGAACCGGGACTTTTTATGAGCAGTTCTTC.